This T cell receptor beta chain was identified in a study of blood T cell repertoires in COVID-19. Across the study: The samples span acute and convalescent COVID-19 from the United States, Italy and Spain. PBMCs, B-cell-depleted T cells, or T cells provided the cDNA or gDNA that made up the material.

The authors' processing: Reference gene primer amplification gave nucleated cell count estimates. Generated by immunoSEQ multiplex PCR, the TCRdb table keeps only in-frame clones and is missing some. The V and J calls and clone size were taken over from that table, and D and trimming were inferred from the DNA. The repertoire holds approximately 45,000 clones, with approximately 70% as singletons. This CDR3 has 15 amino acids. Germline CDR1 and CDR2: MDHEN and SYDVKM. Trimming cost V 5 bases and J 3 bases; bases outside gene matches: 8. The chain carries TRBV28 and TRBJ2-3; 7 bases align to TRBD1. The clonotype comes from a man aged 80 or over with acute or convalescent COVID-19. The sample was peripheral blood. For the CDR3, the DNA is TGTGCCAGCAGTCCCCACAGGGGCGCGACAGATACGCAGTATTTT. Protein product: CASSPHRGATDTQYF. Drawing the rest from reference TRBV28 and TRBJ2-3, the complete variable domain is DVKVTQSSRYLVKRTGEKVFLECVQDMDHENMFWYRQDPGLGLRLIYFSYDVKMKEKGDIPEGYSVSREKKERFSLILESASTNQTSMYLCASSPHRGATDTQYFGPGTRLTVL.